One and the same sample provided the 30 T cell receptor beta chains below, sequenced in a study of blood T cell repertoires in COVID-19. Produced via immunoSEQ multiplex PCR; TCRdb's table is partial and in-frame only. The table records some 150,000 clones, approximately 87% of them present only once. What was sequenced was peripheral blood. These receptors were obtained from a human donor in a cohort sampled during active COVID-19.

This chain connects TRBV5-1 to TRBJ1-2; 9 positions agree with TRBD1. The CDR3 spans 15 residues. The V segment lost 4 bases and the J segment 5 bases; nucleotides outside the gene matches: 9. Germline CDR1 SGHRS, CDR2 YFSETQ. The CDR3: CASSPGDRDFYGYTF. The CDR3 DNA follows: TGCGCCAGCAGCCCGGGGGACAGGGATTTTTATGGCTACACCTTC.

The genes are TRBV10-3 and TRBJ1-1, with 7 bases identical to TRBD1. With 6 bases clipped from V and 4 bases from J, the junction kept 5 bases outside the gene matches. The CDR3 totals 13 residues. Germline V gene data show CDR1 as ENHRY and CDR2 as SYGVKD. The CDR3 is CAISTGDGTEAFF. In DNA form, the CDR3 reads TGTGCCATCAGCACAGGGGATGGCACTGAAGCTTTCTTT.

CDR3 DNA: TGTGCCAGCAGCTTCTACAGTCAGAACACTGAAGCTTTCTTT. As protein: CASSFYSQNTEAFF. This sequence joins TRBV5-5 and TRBJ1-1; D not certain. Trimming shortened V by 2 bases and J by 1 base, and 9 bases separated the two germline ends. CDR3 size: 14 residues. The germline CDR1 and CDR2 sequences are SGHKS and YYEKEE (reference sequence).

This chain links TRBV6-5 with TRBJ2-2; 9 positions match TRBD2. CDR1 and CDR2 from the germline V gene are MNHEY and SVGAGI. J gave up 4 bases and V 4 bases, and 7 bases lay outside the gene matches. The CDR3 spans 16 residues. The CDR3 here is CASSSRGSGGTGELFF. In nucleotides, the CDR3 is TGTGCCAGCAGTTCCCGCGGTAGCGGGGGCACCGGGGAGCTGTTTTTT.

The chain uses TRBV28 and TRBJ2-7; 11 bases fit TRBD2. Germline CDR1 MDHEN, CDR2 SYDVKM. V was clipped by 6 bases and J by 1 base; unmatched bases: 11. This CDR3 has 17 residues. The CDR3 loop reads CASRPGTSGSESYEQYV. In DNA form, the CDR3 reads TGTGCCAGCAGGCCCGGGACTAGCGGCTCCGAATCCTACGAGCAGTACGTC.

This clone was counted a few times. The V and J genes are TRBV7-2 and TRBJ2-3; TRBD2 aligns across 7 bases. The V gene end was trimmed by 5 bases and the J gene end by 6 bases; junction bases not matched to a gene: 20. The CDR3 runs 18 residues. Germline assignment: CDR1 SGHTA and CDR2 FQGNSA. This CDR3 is CASSPGSMGGRARDTQYF. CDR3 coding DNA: TGTGCCAGCAGCCCCGGTAGCATGGGAGGGAGGGCCCGGGATACGCAGTATTTT.

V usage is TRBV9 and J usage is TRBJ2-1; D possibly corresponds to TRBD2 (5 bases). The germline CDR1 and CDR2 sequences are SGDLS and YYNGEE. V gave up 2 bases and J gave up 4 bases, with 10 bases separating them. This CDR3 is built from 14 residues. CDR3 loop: CASSVGETYNEQFF. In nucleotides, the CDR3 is TGTGCCAGCAGCGTGGGAGAGACGTACAATGAGCAGTTCTTC.

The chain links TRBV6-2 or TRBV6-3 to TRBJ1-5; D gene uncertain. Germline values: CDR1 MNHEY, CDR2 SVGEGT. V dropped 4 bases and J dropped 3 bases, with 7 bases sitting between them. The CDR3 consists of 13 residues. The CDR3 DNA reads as TGTGCCAGCAGTTCAAAATCCAATCAGCCCCAGCATTTT. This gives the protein CASSSKSNQPQHF.

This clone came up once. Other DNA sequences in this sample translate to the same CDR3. CDR3 sequence reads: CASSSGTGNYGYTF. As DNA, the CDR3 is TGTGCCAGCAGCTCCGGGACAGGGAACTATGGCTACACCTTC. This chain connects TRBV6-2 or TRBV6-3 to TRBJ1-2; TRBD1 matches at 9 bases. CDR3 length equals 14 residues. The germline gives CDR1 MNHEY, CDR2 SVGEGT. After removal of 6 bases from V and 2 bases from J, the junction contained 4 bases not matched to a gene.

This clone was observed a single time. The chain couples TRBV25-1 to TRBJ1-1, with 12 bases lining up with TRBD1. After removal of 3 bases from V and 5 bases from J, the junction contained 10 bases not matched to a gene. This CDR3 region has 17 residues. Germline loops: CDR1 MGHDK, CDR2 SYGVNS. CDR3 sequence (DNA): TGTGCCAGCAGTGATCCCGGGACAGGGGGCTTAAGGACTGAAGCTTTCTTT. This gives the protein CASSDPGTGGLRTEAFF.

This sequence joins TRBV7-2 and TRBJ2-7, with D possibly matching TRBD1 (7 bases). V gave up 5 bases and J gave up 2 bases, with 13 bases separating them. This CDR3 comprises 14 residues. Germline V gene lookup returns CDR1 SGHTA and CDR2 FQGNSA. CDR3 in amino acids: CASSEAGGPYEQYF. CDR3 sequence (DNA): TGTGCCAGCAGCGAAGCAGGGGGGCCCTACGAGCAGTACTTC.

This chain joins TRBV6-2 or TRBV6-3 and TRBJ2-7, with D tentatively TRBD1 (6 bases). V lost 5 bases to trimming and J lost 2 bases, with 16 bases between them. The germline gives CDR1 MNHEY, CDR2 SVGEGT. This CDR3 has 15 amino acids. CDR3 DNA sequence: TGTGCCAGCAGTACTACAGGAAGGGGGACCTACGAGCAGTACTTC. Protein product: CASSTTGRGTYEQYF.

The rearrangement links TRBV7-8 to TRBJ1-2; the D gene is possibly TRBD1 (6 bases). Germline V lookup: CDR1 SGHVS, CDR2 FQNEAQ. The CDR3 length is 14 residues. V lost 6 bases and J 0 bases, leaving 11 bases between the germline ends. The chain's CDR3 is CASSFGTSNYGYTF. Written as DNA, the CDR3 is TGTGCCAGCAGTTTTGGGACATCTAACTATGGCTACACCTTC.

CDR3 nucleotides: TGTGCCACCAGTGATGAGACAGGTCTTAATGAGCAGTTCTTC. Its translation: CATSDETGLNEQFF. This chain joins TRBV24-1 and TRBJ2-1, with TRBD1 as a possible D gene (6 bases). Trimming shortened V by 3 bases and J by 7 bases, and 12 bases separated the two germline ends. Looked up from germline, CDR1 is KGHDR and CDR2 is SFDVKD. The CDR3 totals 14 residues.

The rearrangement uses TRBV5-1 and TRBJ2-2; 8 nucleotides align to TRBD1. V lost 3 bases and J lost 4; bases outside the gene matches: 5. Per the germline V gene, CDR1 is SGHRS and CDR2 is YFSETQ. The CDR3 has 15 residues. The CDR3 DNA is TGCGCCAGCAGCTCCGACAGGGGACCCACCGGGGAGCTGTTTTTT. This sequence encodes CASSSDRGPTGELFF.

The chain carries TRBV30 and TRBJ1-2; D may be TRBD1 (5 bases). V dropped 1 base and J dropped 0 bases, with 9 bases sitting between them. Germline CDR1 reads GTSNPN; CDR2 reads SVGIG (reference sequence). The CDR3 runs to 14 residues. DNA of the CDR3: TGTGCCTGGAGTGGGAAGGGGACTAACTATGGCTACACCTTC. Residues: CAWSGKGTNYGYTF.

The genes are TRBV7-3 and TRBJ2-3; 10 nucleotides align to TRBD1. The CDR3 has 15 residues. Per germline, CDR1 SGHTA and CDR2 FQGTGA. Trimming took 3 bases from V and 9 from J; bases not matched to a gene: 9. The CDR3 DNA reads TGTGCCAGCAGCTTGGGTGGAGGACAGGGGGGGACGCAGTATTTT. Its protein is CASSLGGGQGGTQYF.

This chain's CDR3 is CASSPGTAGTRGYTF. DNA of the CDR3: TGTGCCAGCTCACCCGGGACAGCAGGAACCAGAGGCTACACCTTC. The chain combines TRBV18 with TRBJ1-2; TRBD1 matches 7 bases. V lost 3 bases and J lost 8; bases outside the gene matches: 12. The CDR3 is made up of 15 amino acids. Germline lookup yields CDR1 KGHSH and CDR2 LQKENI.

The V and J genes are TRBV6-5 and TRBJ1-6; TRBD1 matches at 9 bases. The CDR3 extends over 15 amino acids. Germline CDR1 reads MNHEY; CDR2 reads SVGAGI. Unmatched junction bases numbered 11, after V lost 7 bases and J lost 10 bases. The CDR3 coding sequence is TGTGCCAGCAAAACAGGGGGCGCGTCGAGGTCACCCCTCCACTTT. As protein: CASKTGGASRSPLHF.

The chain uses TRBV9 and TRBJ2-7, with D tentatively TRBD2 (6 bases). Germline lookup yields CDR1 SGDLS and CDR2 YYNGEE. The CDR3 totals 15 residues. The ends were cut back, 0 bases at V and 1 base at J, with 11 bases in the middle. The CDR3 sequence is CASSVDGSGSYEQYF. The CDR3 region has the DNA TGTGCCAGCAGCGTAGATGGTAGCGGTTCCTACGAGCAGTACTTC.

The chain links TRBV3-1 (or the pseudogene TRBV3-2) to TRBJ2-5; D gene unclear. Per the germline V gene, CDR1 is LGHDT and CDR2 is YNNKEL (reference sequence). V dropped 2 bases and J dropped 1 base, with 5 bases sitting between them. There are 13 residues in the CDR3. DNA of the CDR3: TGTGCCAGCAGCCAACTAGGCCAAGAGACCCAGTACTTC. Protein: CASSQLGQETQYF.

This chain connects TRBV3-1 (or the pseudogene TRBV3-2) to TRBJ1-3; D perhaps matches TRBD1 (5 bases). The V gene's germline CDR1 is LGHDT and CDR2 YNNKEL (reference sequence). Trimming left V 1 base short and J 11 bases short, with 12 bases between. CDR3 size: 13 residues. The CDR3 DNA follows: TGTGCCAGCAGCCAAGTCCAGGGTAGGGCCATATATTTT. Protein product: CASSQVQGRAIYF.

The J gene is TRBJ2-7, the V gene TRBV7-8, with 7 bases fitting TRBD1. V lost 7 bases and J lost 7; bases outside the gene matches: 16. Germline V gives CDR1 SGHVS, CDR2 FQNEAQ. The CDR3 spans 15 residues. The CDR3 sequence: CASNPAGTVFEEQYF. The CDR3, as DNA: TGTGCCAGCAACCCCGCCGGGACAGTTTTTGAAGAGCAGTACTTC.

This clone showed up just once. CDR3 in DNA: TGTGCCAGCAGCTTGATTGGCGGGGGGGCTCTAGATGAGCAGTTCTTC. Encoded protein: CASSLIGGGALDEQFF. The chain is built from TRBV5-4 and TRBJ2-1, with 9 bases that match TRBD2. Looked up from germline, CDR1 is SGHNT and CDR2 is YYREEE (reference sequence). J was trimmed by 8 bases and V by 1 base; bases with no gene match: 10. This CDR3 comprises 16 residues.

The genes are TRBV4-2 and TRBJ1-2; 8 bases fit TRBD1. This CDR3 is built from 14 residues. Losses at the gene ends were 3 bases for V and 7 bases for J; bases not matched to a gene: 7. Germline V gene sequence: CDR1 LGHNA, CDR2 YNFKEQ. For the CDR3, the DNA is TGTGCCAGCAGCCACATGGACAGGGTGCGTGGCTACACCTTC. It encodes CASSHMDRVRGYTF.

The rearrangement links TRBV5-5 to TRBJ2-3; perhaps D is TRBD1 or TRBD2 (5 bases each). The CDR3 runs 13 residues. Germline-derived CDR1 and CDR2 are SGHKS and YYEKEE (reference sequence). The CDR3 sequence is CASGVGAGDTQYF. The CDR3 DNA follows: TGTGCAAGCGGAGTAGGGGCCGGAGATACGCAGTATTTT.

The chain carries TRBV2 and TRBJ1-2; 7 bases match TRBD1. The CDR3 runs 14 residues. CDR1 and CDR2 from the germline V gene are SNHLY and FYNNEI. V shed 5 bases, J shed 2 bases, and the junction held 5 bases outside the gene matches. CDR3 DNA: TGTGCCAGCAGTAGTCAGACAGGGAACTATGGCTACACCTTC. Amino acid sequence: CASSSQTGNYGYTF.

The chain's CDR3 is CASSAGQGRGNQPQHF. In DNA, the CDR3 is TGTGCCAGCAGCGCAGGACAGGGTAGAGGCAATCAGCCCCAGCATTTT. The rearrangement links TRBV5-6 to TRBJ1-5; 8 bases line up with TRBD1. From germline, CDR1 is SGHDT and CDR2 YYEEEE. This CDR3 region has 16 residues. V lost 4 bases to trimming and J lost 2 bases; unmatched junction nucleotides: 8.

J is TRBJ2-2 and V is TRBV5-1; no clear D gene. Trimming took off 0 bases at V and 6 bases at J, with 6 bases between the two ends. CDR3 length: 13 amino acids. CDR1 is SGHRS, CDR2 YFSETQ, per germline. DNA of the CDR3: TGCGCCAGCAGCTTGGTTCCGGCCGGGGAGCTGTTTTTT. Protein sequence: CASSLVPAGELFF.

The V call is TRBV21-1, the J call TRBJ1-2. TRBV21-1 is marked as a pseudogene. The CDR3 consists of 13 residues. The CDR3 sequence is CASSLLSNYGYTF. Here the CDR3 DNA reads TGTGCCAGCAGCCTCTTGTCTAACTATGGCTACACCTTC.